This record concerns one T cell receptor beta chain sequence. The table came from immunoSEQ multiplex PCR; TCRdb's copy has only in-frame clones and leaves some out. The sample comprises more than 150,000 clones, about nine tenths of which are singletons, and 5% to 7.5% rests with the top ten. Losses at the gene ends were 6 bases for V and 0 bases for J; bases not matched to a gene: 5. CDR1 and CDR2 (germline): LGHDT, YNNKEL (reference sequence). The CDR3 loop spans 15 amino acids. The sample comes from a study of T cell responses to AZD1222 COVID-19 vaccine. This material consisted of peripheral blood, taken on day 0 of AZD1222 vaccination. This chain uses TRBV3-1 (or the pseudogene TRBV3-2) with TRBJ2-3; 8 bases are shared with TRBD1. The receptor comes from an adult in good health. CDR3 residues: CASSPRGPSTDTQYF. For the CDR3, the DNA is TGTGCCAGCAGTCCCAGGGGGCCTAGCACAGATACGCAGTATTTT.